Detailed here is one TCR beta chain. Its cognate antigen is unknown. This sample stems from a study of siplizumab effects on memory and regulatory T cells. The table came from immunoSEQ multiplex PCR; TCRdb's copy has only in-frame clones and leaves some out. The sample has 80,000 to 130,000 clones; about nine tenths are singletons. Study-level results: Confirmatory evidence of suppressive function in proliferating siplizumab-culture Tregs was not obtained. Few alloreactive clones mapped to unstimulated subsets. Many proliferating CD4+ or CD8+ clones remained unclassified. Roughly 75-96% of them could not be assigned either a naive or a memory phenotype. The study found that siplizumab significantly reduced alloreactive sequences traceable to unstimulated CD4+ memory cells.

The CDR3 is made up of 12 amino acids. Germline CDR1 reads SGHDN; CDR2 reads FVKESK. V lost 3 bases to trimming and J lost 7 bases, with 10 bases between them. Material: CD4+ T cells sorted from blood. The rearrangement joins TRBV14 to TRBJ2-7; D unclear. The clonotype was recovered from a human donor in good health. Some clones in this sample may be carry-over from other donors' samples. For the CDR3, the DNA is TGTGCCAGCAGCCAGTCCTCATGGGAGCAGTACTTC. It translates to CASSQSSWEQYF.